Detailed here is one T cell receptor beta chain. This clone was seen a handful of times. Its specific antigen is unknown. Base-call qualities are not available, and no considerably larger clone is one nucleotide away. The data belong to a study of cytomegalovirus exposure and HLA in healthy donors (dated by TCRdb to about 2017). Context from the whole study: In an earlier analysis of fewer than 750 of the donors, roughly 300 Gb of sequence data and approximately 120 million unique TCR beta sequences from 150 million to 200 million T cells were reported. Among some 410 genotyped donors of the cohort, an average of approximately 250,000 unique TCR beta nucleotide sequences were sequenced per donor, around 18% of them non-productive. To decide whether each TCR beta V gene segment behaved as functional or pseudogenic, an earlier analysis of several hundred of the donors relied on high-throughput TCR beta sequencing. HLA typing included class I and class II loci at four-digit resolution. The number of typed donors differed by locus: 629-630 for A, B, C, DRB1 and DQB1; some 540 for DQA1; about 600 for DPA1; and approximately 450 for DPB1. Along with the approximately 600-subject first cohort, a separate validation cohort of over a hundred different subjects was used. The T cell repertoires of 666 subjects were profiled by immunosequencing and related to cytomegalovirus serostatus. The study was designed to test whether signatures of past pathogen exposure could be identified by cataloging public T cell receptors. Donor age, sex, ethnicity and CMV serostatus were compiled alongside the repertoire data. A later genetic analysis took genome-wide SNP genotypes for about 65% of the 666 donors and used that subset as a discovery cohort. Rather than drawing on any new phenotypic data, the later analysis identified candidate immune exposures from TCR beta sequences and the way those sequences occurred across donors. Because of strong linkage in the cohort, four or five DR-DQ haplotypes were treated as single units for association and clustering. An early release covering over 500 HLA-typed donors comprised about 300 gigabases of sequencing data and some 79 million unique TCR sequences. High-throughput TCR immunosequencing, statistical association of individual TCRs with disease status, and machine learning were combined to predict cytomegalovirus infection status. The genetic ancestry cluster associated with self-reported Caucasian donors included around four fifths of the 300 to 450 genotyped donors. To study patterns of TCR occurrence, a later analysis re-analyzed previously published TCR beta repertoires from around 660 donors and added high-resolution HLA genotyping. All discovery cohort repertoires had been generated using a single sequencing platform. General conclusions and limits of the study: Several of the top co-occurrence clusters appeared to be linked to parvovirus B19, influenza, CMV and Epstein-Barr virus, according to a later analysis. A few of the identified cytomegalovirus-associated TCR beta chains were confirmed in vitro to be specific for cytomegalovirus antigens. In a later analysis, HLA-associated TCR beta chains showed more clonal expansion and lower generation probabilities than non-associated chains that were equally common. It was suggested by the authors that the approach could potentially be generalized to other disease states and immunological phenotypes. The study listed 164 TCR beta chains as associated with cytomegalovirus. According to a later analysis, most CMV-associated TCR beta chains appeared to be HLA-restricted, and the HLA associations seemed to be driven largely by CMV exposure. Because the 87-base-pair reads could not distinguish some IMGT-functional V segments, including TRBV6-2 and TRBV6-3, those segments were excluded. In a later analysis, over 15,000 TCR beta sequences were associated with specific HLA alleles at a false discovery rate of 0.05. Linkage disequilibrium might explain the correlated functional status among segregating V segments, but an unknown experimental factor could not be ruled out. According to a later genetic analysis, donors in an Asian-associated ancestry cluster had fewer N-insertions in productive TCRs than the approximately 710-donor mean. V-gene and J-gene trimming of TCR beta chains was associated with a missense DCLRE1C variant in a later genetic analysis, and the association was replicated in an independent cohort. Because counts were too low, roughly 16 rarely observed V segments, including chromosome 9 orphons, were left out of the earlier analysis of 587 of the donors. A later analysis found that TCR association rates varied across HLA loci, with DRB1 alleles showing the most associated TCRs and HLA-C alleles the fewest. The only immune exposure information available for the cohort was CMV serostatus. The classifier was reported to diagnose cytomegalovirus status with high specificity and sensitivity in both the original and validation cohorts. Roughly uniform sequencing depth across donors was assumed in presence/absence analyses, although this assumption may not hold. An earlier analysis of around 500 of the donors showed that most TCR beta V segments appeared in productive rearrangements either about 87% or about 30% of the time, which broadly matched IMGT annotations. The sequencing pipeline was judged likely to have produced a cluster of highly shared sequence variants as a technical artifact. Across donors, most TCR sequences were observed very rarely, whereas some public TCRs were present in many individuals. The cohort was sequenced for TCR beta chains only, and without alpha or paired-chain data the features that could be detected were limited. When HLA alleles, especially DR and DQ, strongly co-occurred, TCR associations were difficult to assign to individual alleles. Because HLA typing was missing for some donors at each locus, association tests included only the typed subset. A further reported finding was that TCR beta sequences accurately predicted the HLA-A and HLA-B alleles for most subjects in the first cohort.

For CDR1 and CDR2, the germline V gene (reference sequence) lists SGHKS and YYEKEE. From the cysteine through the phenylalanine, the CDR3 covers 19 amino acids. Kept here is only the CDR3 DNA, which spans 57 bases and is read in frame from base 1. At the junction V is shortened by 0 bases and J by 5 bases, with 24 bases in between. Library generation was performed with the immunoSEQ multiplex PCR assay. A mixture of 60 forward primers for TCR Vbeta segments and 13 reverse primers for TCR Jbeta segments was used in the multiplex PCR. The CDR3 region of rearranged TCR beta genes was amplified from genomic DNA with a multiplex PCR assay. The amplified TCR beta libraries were sequenced on the Illumina HiSeq System as 87-base-pair reads. Concerning the study's data processing: A later analysis counted tens of millions of unique TCR beta chains across the 650 to 700 repertoires, and some 11 million of these chains were shared by at least two donors. To remove PCR and sequencing errors, raw reads were error-corrected and collapsed into unique sequences using a nearest-neighbor algorithm that merged closely related sequences. V, D and J gene segments were assigned by aligning CDR3 sequences to IMGT reference sequences. For a sequence to be retained, a match of at least six nucleotides was required to both a V gene segment and a J gene segment. A rearrangement counted as productive if the CDR3 had no stop codons and remained in frame with V and J, and every other rearrangement counted as non-productive. Following IMGT convention, CDR3 was defined as the stretch from the second conserved V-encoded cysteine up to the conserved J-encoded phenylalanine. The earlier analysis of about 610 of the donors excluded sequences that lacked an unambiguous match to a single V gene segment. In an earlier analysis of 587 of the donors, V segments were called functional above 56.7% productive rearrangements and were called segregating when the between-donor standard deviation exceeded 5%. A statistical classification framework was developed to diagnose cytomegalovirus status using the catalog of TCR beta chain sequences. In a later analysis, TCR nucleotide sequences were compared against IMGT/GENE-DB human TR gene sequences so that V and J genes could be assigned. In a later analysis, CDR3 sequences and most-parsimonious VDJ recombination scenarios were assigned using the TCRdist pipeline. In a later analysis, every TCR beta chain was defined by the combination of its CDR3 amino acid sequence and its V-gene family, and reads without a unique V-gene family were dropped. To address suspected cross-contamination and a sequencing artifact, a later analysis removed 450 to 700 highly shared, low-generation-probability nucleotide sequences. A later analysis calculated a clonal expansion index for each public chain from normalized within-repertoire ranks of inferred template counts. Generation probabilities in a later analysis came from a VDJ recombination model fitted to out-of-frame rearrangements, and those results were checked against IGoR. In a later analysis, TCR-TCR, TCR-HLA and TCR-CMV co-occurrence was scored with hypergeometric tests, and a repertoire-size bias correction was applied to TCR pairs. To estimate false discovery rates, a later analysis permuted the HLA or CMV assignments 20 times. In a later analysis, co-occurring TCRs were grouped using DBSCAN, and TCRdist sequence similarity was added for clustering within HLA-allele-positive subsets. Repertoires with fewer than 30,000 or more than 120,000 public chains were left out of co-occurrence clustering, as were five repertoires with anomalous nucleotide sharing. TCRdb holds this immuneACCESS table with in-frame rearrangements only. Some clones are missing; in checked studies, unresolved V genes explain under half, and the rest has no known cause. D and trimming come from the DNA, and the V and J calls and clone size come from that table. The sample yields 190,000 or so clones; 75% to 85% were counted once. The ten most abundant clones make up 0.6% to 0.7% of the sample.

The cohort was made up of about 670 healthy bone marrow donors. At the time of sampling, all cohort members were nominally healthy, though unrecorded immune exposures were likely present. The donor tested CMV seronegative and was one of the 352 seronegative cohort members. A peripheral blood sample was provided by each donor, and peripheral blood mononuclear cells were used for TCR beta sequencing. The Qiagen DNeasy Blood Extraction Kit was used to extract genomic DNA from the blood cell samples. The receptor was isolated from a boy aged 5-17 years in good health and CMV-seronegative. The sequence links TRBV5-5 to TRBJ2-1; TRBD1 might be the D gene, on 6 matching bases. The specimen sequenced was PBMCs. The bases read TGTGCCAGCAGCTTGGGGGGGCCGTTTATGGCGGAGCTTAACAATGAGCAGTTCTTC. Its protein is CASSLGGPFMAELNNEQFF.